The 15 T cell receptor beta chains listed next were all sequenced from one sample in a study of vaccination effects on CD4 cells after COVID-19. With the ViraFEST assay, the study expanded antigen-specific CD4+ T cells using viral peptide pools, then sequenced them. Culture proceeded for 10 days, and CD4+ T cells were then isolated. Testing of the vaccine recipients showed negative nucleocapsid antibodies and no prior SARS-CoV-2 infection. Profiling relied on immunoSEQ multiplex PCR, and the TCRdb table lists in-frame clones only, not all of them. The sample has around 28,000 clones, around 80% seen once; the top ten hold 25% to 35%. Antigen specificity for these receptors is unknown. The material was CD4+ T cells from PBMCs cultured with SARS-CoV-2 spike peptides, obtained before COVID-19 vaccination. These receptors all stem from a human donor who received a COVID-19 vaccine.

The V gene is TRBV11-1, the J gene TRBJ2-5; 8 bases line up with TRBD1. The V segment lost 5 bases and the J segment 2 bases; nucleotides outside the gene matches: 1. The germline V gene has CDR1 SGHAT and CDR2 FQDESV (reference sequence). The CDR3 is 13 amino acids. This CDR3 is CASSRDRQETQYF. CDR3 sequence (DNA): TGTGCCAGCAGCAGGGACAGGCAAGAGACCCAGTACTTC.

The CDR3 is CASSLGSGSYNEQFF. The CDR3 region has the DNA TGTGCCAGCAGCTTAGGATCGGGCTCCTACAATGAGCAGTTCTTC. The rearrangement uses TRBV7-8 and TRBJ2-1; no clear D. CDR1 SGHVS and CDR2 FQNEAQ come from the germline V gene. This CDR3 is built from 15 residues. V was clipped by 1 base and J by 0 bases, with 7 bases between them.

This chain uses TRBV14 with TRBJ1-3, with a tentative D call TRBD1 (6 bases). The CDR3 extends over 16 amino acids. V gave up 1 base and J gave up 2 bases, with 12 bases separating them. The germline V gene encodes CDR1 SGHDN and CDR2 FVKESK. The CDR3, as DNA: TGTGCCAGCAGCCAAGTTCCGGGGGCGGCTGGAAACACCATATATTTT. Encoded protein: CASSQVPGAAGNTIYF.

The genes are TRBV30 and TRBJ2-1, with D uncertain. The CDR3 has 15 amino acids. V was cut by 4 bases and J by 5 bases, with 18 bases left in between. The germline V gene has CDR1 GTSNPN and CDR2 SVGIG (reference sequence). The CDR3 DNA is TGTGCCTGGAAGGGCTGGCCCCTGACCCACAATGAGCAGTTCTTC. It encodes CAWKGWPLTHNEQFF. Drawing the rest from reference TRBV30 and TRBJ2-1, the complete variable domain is SQTIHQWPATLVQPVGSPLSLECTVEGTSNPNLYWYRQAAGRGLQLLFYSVGIGQISSEVPQNLSASRPQDRQFILSSKKLLLSDSGFYLCAWKGWPLTHNEQFFGPGTRLTVL.

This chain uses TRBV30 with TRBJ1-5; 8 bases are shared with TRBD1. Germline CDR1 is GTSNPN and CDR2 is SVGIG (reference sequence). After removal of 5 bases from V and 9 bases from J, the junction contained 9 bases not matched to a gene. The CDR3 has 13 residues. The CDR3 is CAWGRTGSSPQHF. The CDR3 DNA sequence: TGTGCCTGGGGTAGGACAGGGTCATCGCCCCAGCATTTT.

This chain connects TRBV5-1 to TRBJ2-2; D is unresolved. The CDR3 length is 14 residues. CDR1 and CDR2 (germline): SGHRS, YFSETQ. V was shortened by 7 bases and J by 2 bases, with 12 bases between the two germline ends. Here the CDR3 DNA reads TGCGCCAGCCGAACTGACACCAACACCGGGGAGCTGTTTTTT. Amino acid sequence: CASRTDTNTGELFF.

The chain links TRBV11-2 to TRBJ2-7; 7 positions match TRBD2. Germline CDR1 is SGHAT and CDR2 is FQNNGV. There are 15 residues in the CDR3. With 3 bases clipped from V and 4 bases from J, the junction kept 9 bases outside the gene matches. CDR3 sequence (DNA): TGTGCCAGCAGCTTGAAGGCGGGAGTAGGTTACGAGCAGTACTTC. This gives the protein CASSLKAGVGYEQYF.

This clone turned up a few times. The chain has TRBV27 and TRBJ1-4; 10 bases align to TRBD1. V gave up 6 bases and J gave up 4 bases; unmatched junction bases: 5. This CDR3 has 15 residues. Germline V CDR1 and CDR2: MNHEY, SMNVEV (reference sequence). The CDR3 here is CASSRQGAGNEKLFF. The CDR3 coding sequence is TGTGCCAGCAGCAGACAGGGGGCGGGTAATGAAAAACTGTTTTTT.

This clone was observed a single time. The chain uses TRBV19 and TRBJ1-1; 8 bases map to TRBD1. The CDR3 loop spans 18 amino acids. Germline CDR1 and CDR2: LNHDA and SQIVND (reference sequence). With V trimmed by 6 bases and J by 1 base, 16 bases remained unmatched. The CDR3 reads CASRPGQGLMKGNTEAFF. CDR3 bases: TGTGCCAGTAGGCCTGGACAGGGCCTCATGAAGGGGAACACTGAAGCTTTCTTT.

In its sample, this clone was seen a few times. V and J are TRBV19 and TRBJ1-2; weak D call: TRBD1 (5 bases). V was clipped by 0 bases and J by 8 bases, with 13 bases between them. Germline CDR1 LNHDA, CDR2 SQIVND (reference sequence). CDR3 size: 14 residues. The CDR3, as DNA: TGTGCCAGTAGTATAGAGGCAGGGTCTGGCGGCTACACCTTC. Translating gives CASSIEAGSGGYTF.

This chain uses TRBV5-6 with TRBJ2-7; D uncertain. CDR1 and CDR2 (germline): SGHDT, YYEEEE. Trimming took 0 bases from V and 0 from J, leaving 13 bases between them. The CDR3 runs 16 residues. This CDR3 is CASSLAQRHLSYEQYF. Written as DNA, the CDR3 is TGTGCCAGCAGCTTGGCTCAGCGACACCTCTCCTACGAGCAGTACTTC.

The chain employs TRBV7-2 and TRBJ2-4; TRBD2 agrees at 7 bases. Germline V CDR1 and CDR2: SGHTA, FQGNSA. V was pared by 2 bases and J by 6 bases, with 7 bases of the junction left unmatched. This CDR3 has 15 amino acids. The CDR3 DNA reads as TGTGCCAGCAGCTTATTCCCATGGGGGGGAAACATTCAGTACTTC. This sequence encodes CASSLFPWGGNIQYF.

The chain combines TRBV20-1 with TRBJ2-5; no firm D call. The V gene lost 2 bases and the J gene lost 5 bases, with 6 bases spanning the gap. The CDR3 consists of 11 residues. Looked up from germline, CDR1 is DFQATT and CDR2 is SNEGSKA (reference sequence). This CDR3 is CSARHGETQYF. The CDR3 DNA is TGCAGTGCTAGACACGGGGAGACCCAGTACTTC.

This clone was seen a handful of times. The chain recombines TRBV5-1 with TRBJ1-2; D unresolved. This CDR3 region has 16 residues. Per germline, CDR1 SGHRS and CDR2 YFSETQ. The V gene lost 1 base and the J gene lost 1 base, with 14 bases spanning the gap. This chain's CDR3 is CASSLSARGYNYGYTF. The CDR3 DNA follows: TGCGCCAGCAGCTTGTCGGCACGAGGCTATAACTATGGCTACACCTTC.

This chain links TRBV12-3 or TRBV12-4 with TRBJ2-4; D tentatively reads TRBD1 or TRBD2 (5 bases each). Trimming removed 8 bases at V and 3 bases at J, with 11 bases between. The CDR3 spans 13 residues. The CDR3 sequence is CASLLGGKNIQYF. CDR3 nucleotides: TGTGCCAGCTTGCTTGGGGGCAAAAACATTCAGTACTTC.